Detailed here is one T cell receptor (beta chain). Its antigen is as yet unknown. The data stem from a study of cytomegalovirus exposure and HLA in healthy donors. Study-wide points: Highest at DRB1 and lowest at HLA-C, TCR association rates differed among HLA loci in a later analysis. Cytomegalovirus association was assigned to approximately 160 TCR beta chains.

PCR employed 60 Vbeta and 13 Jbeta primers. The repertoire was sequenced with immunoSEQ multiplex PCR; TCRdb's copy has only in-frame clones and lacks some. The sample records about 160,000 clones, approximately 80% being singletons. The V end was cut by 7 bases, the J end by 9 bases, with 18 bases between. Per the germline V gene, CDR1 is SGDLS and CDR2 is YYNGEE. The CDR3 contains 13 residues. This receptor was identified in a man in his thirties or forties in good health and CMV-seropositive. Sequencing input: PBMCs. The gene calls are TRBV9 and TRBJ2-3; D is uncertain. The CDR3 is CASGSRLSRTQYF. CDR3 in DNA: TGTGCCAGCGGCTCAAGACTTTCTCGGACGCAGTATTTT. The variable domain in full, completed from reference TRBV9 and TRBJ2-3, reads DSGVTQTPKHLITATGQRVTLRCSPRSGDLSVYWYQQSLDQGLQFLIQYYNGEERAKGNILERFSAQQFPDLHSELNLSSLELGDSALYFCASGSRLSRTQYFGPGTRLTVL.